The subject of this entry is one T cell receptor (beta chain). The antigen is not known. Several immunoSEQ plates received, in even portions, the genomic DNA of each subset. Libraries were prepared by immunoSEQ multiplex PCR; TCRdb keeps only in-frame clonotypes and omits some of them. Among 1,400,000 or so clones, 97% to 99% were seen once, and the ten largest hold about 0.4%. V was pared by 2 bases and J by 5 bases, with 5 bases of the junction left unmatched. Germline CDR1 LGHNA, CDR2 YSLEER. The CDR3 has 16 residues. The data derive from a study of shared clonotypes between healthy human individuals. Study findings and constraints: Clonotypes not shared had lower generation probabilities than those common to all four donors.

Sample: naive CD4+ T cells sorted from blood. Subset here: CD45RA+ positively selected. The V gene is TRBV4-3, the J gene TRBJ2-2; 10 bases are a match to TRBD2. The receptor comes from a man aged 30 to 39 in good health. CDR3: CASSQIAGGSTGELFF. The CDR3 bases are TGCGCCAGCAGCCAAATAGCGGGAGGTTCAACCGGGGAGCTGTTTTTT.